These T cell receptor beta chains were read from a single sample in a study of control samples from healthy donors and cancer patients. Measured with immunoSEQ multiplex PCR; TCRdb has only the in-frame clones, and not every one. The sample shows under 100,000 clones, 70% to 90% of them seen only once. Sequencing used PBMCs. Receptor source: a woman in her forties or fifties with colorectal cancer. The CDR3 runs from the conserved cysteine through the conserved F or W. D genes are given only for firm matches. Size tells how often a clone was seen (once, few, many) or the class of an expanded clone, and some rows leave it out.

TRBJ1-1 | TRBV18 | once | - | 14 | CASSPGGLNTEAFF | TGTGCCAGCTCACCAGGCGGGCTGAACACTGAAGCTTTCTTT
TRBJ2-1 | TRBV18 | - | - | 15 | CASSPGGGRWNEQFF | TGTGCCAGCTCACCAGGGGGGGGCCGCTGGAATGAGCAGTTCTTC
TRBJ2-3 | TRBV6-2/TRBV6-3 | - | - | 14 | CASSWPGVSDTQYF | TGTGCCAGCAGTTGGCCGGGGGTTTCAGATACGCAGTATTTT
TRBJ2-3 | TRBV9 | once | - | 15 | CASSTTFSRTDTQYF | TGTGCCAGCAGCACGACTTTTTCTCGCACAGATACGCAGTATTTT
TRBJ1-5 | TRBV19 | - | - | 16 | CASSIPHTYSNQPQHF | TGTGCCAGTAGTATACCCCACACCTATAGCAATCAGCCCCAGCATTTT
TRBJ2-6 | TRBV18 | - | - | 16 | CASSPPGTSGANVLTF | TGTGCCAGCTCACCACCGGGGACCTCTGGGGCCAACGTCCTGACTTTC
TRBJ2-2 | TRBV5-1 | - | - | 15 | CASSLLGPNTGELFF | TGCGCCAGCAGCTTGTTGGGGCCGAACACCGGGGAGCTGTTTTTT
TRBJ1-2 | TRBV5-4 | - | - | 15 | CASSAQLGLGEGYTF | TGTGCCAGCAGCGCCCAGCTAGGCCTTGGGGAAGGCTACACCTTC
TRBJ1-3 | TRBV5-1 | once | - | 16 | CASSFNSQSSGNTIYF | TGCGCCAGCAGCTTTAACAGTCAGAGCTCTGGAAACACCATATATTTT
TRBJ1-5 | TRBV6-5 | - | TRBD1 | 14 | CASINRGGNQPQHF | TGTGCCAGCATAAACAGGGGGGGCAATCAGCCCCAGCATTTT
TRBJ2-6 | TRBV7-9 | - | - | 17 | CASSAPGRSSGANVLTF | TGTGCCAGCAGCGCACCGGGACGAAGCTCTGGGGCCAACGTCCTGACTTTC
TRBJ1-5 | TRBV5-5 | once | - | 16 | CASSLGSVISNQPQHF | TGTGCCAGCAGCTTGGGGTCGGTGATTAGCAATCAGCCCCAGCATTTT
TRBJ1-2 | TRBV5-4 | - | - | 14 | CASSFDMGNYGYTF | TGTGCCAGCAGCTTCGACATGGGGAACTATGGCTACACCTTC
TRBJ2-3 | TRBV10-1 | - | TRBD2 | 15 | CASSSLAGGSDTQYF | TGCGCCAGCAGTTCCCTAGCGGGGGGTTCAGATACGCAGTATTTT
TRBJ2-1 | TRBV5-6 | - | TRBD2 | 16 | CASSGVAGGRYNEQFF | TGTGCCAGCAGCGGGGTAGCGGGGGGGCGTTACAATGAGCAGTTCTTC
TRBJ1-2 | TRBV5-6 | few | TRBD1 | 14 | CASSTGQLNYGYTF | TGTGCCAGCAGCACGGGACAGCTTAACTATGGCTACACCTTC
TRBJ1-2 | TRBV12-3/TRBV12-4 | - | - | 13 | CASSPEYNYGYTF | TGTGCCAGCAGCCCGGAGTATAACTATGGCTACACCTTC
TRBJ2-2 | TRBV9 | - | TRBD1 | 15 | CASSVRDREYGELFF | TGTGCCAGCAGCGTCCGGGACAGGGAGTACGGGGAGCTGTTTTTT
TRBJ1-4 | TRBV9 | - | - | 15 | CASSAGPGLGEKLFF | TGTGCCAGCAGCGCCGGGCCGGGGCTTGGGGAAAAACTGTTTTTT
TRBJ1-3 | TRBV19 | - | - | 13 | CASSIESGNTIYF | TGTGCCAGTAGTATCGAATCTGGAAACACCATATATTTT
TRBJ2-1 | TRBV3-1/TRBV3-2 | - | - | 16 | CASSQDSGGRDNEQFF | TGTGCCAGCAGCCAAGATTCGGGGGGCCGAGACAATGAGCAGTTCTTC
TRBJ1-4 | TRBV4-3 | - | - | 18 | CASSQDRGGTTTNEKLFF | TGCGCCAGCAGCCAAGATCGGGGTGGGACAACAACTAATGAAAAACTGTTTTTT
TRBJ1-1 | TRBV30 | - | TRBD1 | 15 | CAWSVQGARNTEAFF | TGTGCCTGGAGTGTACAGGGGGCTCGGAACACTGAAGCTTTCTTT
TRBJ1-4 | TRBV18 | once | - | 15 | CASSPRGQANEKLFF | TGTGCCAGCTCACCACGAGGGCAGGCTAATGAAAAACTGTTTTTT
TRBJ1-5 | TRBV7-8 | - | - | 14 | CASSLLNENQPQHF | TGTGCCAGCAGCTTATTGAATGAAAATCAGCCCCAGCATTTT
TRBJ2-4 | TRBV5-1 | - | - | 16 | CASSPGDSLAKNIQYF | TGCGCCAGCAGCCCGGGGGATTCCCTAGCCAAAAACATTCAGTACTTC
TRBJ2-1 | TRBV7-3 | - | TRBD1 | 15 | CASSFTGDGYNEQFF | TGTGCCAGCAGCTTCACAGGGGACGGCTACAATGAGCAGTTCTTC
TRBJ1-5 | TRBV6-1 | - | TRBD1 | 15 | CASSERTGGNQPQHF | TGTGCCAGCAGTGAACGTACAGGGGGGAATCAGCCCCAGCATTTT
TRBJ2-1 | TRBV7-2 | once | TRBD1 | 15 | CASSFSRGQYNEQFF | TGTGCCAGCAGCTTTTCCAGGGGGCAATACAATGAGCAGTTCTTC
TRBJ2-3 | TRBV19 | - | TRBD2 | 15 | CASSLAGANTDTQYF | TGTGCCAGTAGTTTAGCGGGGGCCAACACAGATACGCAGTATTTT
TRBJ2-5 | TRBV7-2 | - | TRBD1 | 13 | CASSSNRGQTQYF | TGTGCCAGCAGCTCCAACAGGGGGCAGACCCAGTACTTC
TRBJ2-3 | TRBV2 | - | - | 15 | CASSRELASTDTQYF | TGTGCCAGCAGTCGAGAGTTAGCTAGCACAGATACGCAGTATTTT
TRBJ2-1 | TRBV10-3 | - | - | 14 | CAISKEGGYNEQFF | TGTGCCATCTCCAAGGAGGGGGGCTACAATGAGCAGTTCTTC
TRBJ1-1 | TRBV4-3 | - | - | 13 | CASSQGGWAEAFF | TGCGCCAGCAGCCAGGGAGGATGGGCTGAAGCTTTCTTT
TRBJ2-2 | TRBV12-5 | few | - | 14 | CASGLTGYTGELFF | TGTGCTAGTGGTTTGACAGGGTACACCGGGGAGCTGTTTTTT
TRBJ1-1 | TRBV28 | few | - | 14 | CASSLRTPRTEAFF | TGTGCCAGCAGTTTACGGACCCCGAGGACTGAAGCTTTCTTT
TRBJ2-3 | TRBV6-5 | - | - | 15 | CASSYSTYFTDTQYF | TGTGCCAGCAGTTACTCGACCTACTTCACAGATACGCAGTATTTT
TRBJ2-3 | TRBV18 | once | - | 15 | CASSPPGGLLDTQYF | TGTGCCAGCTCACCACCCGGGGGACTTCTCGATACGCAGTATTTT
TRBJ2-6 | TRBV10-3 | - | TRBD1 | 13 | CASTGAGANVLTF | TGTGCCAGTACAGGGGCGGGGGCCAACGTCCTGACTTTC
TRBJ1-5 | TRBV28 | - | - | 15 | CASSFPYGGPGPQHF | TGTGCCAGCAGTTTCCCATACGGAGGGCCGGGGCCCCAGCATTTT
TRBJ2-3 | TRBV28 | once | - | 11 | CASSGDDTQYF | TGTGCCAGCAGTGGGGACGATACGCAGTATTTT
TRBJ2-2 | TRBV6-5 | - | - | 12 | CASSRVPGELFF | TGTGCCAGCAGTCGAGTTCCCGGGGAGCTGTTTTTT
TRBJ2-1 | TRBV6-4 | - | - | 16 | CASSDSRGSPYNEQFF | TGTGCCAGCAGTGACTCAAGAGGGAGTCCCTACAATGAGCAGTTCTTC
TRBJ1-2 | TRBV4-3 | - | - | 14 | CASSPHRDDYGYTF | TGCGCCAGCAGCCCGCACCGGGACGACTATGGCTACACCTTC
TRBJ2-1 | TRBV12-3/TRBV12-4 | - | - | 12 | CASSLPSAEQFF | TGTGCCAGCAGTTTACCTAGCGCAGAGCAGTTCTTC
TRBJ1-1 | TRBV2 | - | - | 13 | CASSVGGISEAFF | TGTGCCAGCAGTGTCGGGGGGATCTCTGAAGCTTTCTTT
TRBJ2-2 | TRBV5-1 | once | - | 17 | CASSVDPDRTNTGELFF | TGCGCCAGCAGCGTTGACCCCGACAGAACGAACACCGGGGAGCTGTTTTTT
TRBJ2-3 | TRBV20-1 | - | TRBD2 | 17 | CSASISRGGMSTDTQYF | TGCAGTGCTAGTATTTCGCGGGGGGGTATGAGCACAGATACGCAGTATTTT
TRBJ1-3 | TRBV5-6 | - | TRBD1 | 16 | CASSRTGTGAGNTIYF | TGTGCCAGCAGCCGTACCGGGACAGGGGCTGGAAACACCATATATTTT
TRBJ1-2 | TRBV6-5 | - | - | 14 | CASLAGRKNYGYTF | TGTGCCAGCCTTGCAGGGAGAAAAAACTATGGCTACACCTTC
TRBJ1-4 | TRBV6-5 | - | TRBD1 | 14 | CASRPGQINEKLFF | TGTGCCAGCAGACCGGGACAGATTAATGAAAAACTGTTTTTT
TRBJ1-1 | TRBV2 | - | - | 14 | CASSFSNMNTEAFF | TGTGCCAGCAGTTTCTCAAACATGAACACTGAAGCTTTCTTT
TRBJ2-3 | TRBV6-5 | - | - | 11 | CASSFGGTQYF | TGTGCCAGCAGTTTTGGAGGTACGCAGTATTTT
TRBJ1-2 | TRBV6-5 | - | - | 14 | CASSPHGSNYGYTF | TGTGCCAGCAGTCCTCACGGCTCTAACTATGGCTACACCTTC
TRBJ1-1 | TRBV4-3 | - | - | 16 | CASSQGDWGVNTEAFF | TGCGCCAGCAGCCAAGGGGACTGGGGGGTGAACACTGAAGCTTTCTTT
TRBJ2-6 | TRBV5-1 | - | - | 16 | CASRGQPLSGANVLTF | TGCGCCAGCAGAGGCCAGCCCCTCTCTGGGGCCAACGTCCTGACTTTC
TRBJ2-3 | TRBV6-2/TRBV6-3 | - | TRBD2 | 16 | CASSPLAGSSTDTQYF | TGTGCCAGCAGTCCCCTAGCGGGCTCTAGCACAGATACGCAGTATTTT
TRBJ1-6 | TRBV7-2 | - | - | 19 | CASSFFPGNDRSYNSPLHF | TGTGCCAGCAGCTTTTTTCCGGGGAATGATCGCTCCTATAATTCACCCCTCCACTTT
TRBJ2-3 | TRBV6-4 | few | TRBD2 | 15 | CASSDSSGGTDTQYF | TGTGCCAGCAGTGACTCAAGCGGGGGGACAGATACGCAGTATTTT
TRBJ1-2 | TRBV18 | - | - | 16 | CASSPKNTYGQYGYTF | TGTGCCAGCTCACCAAAAAACACCTATGGACAGTATGGCTACACCTTC